These 27 T cell receptor beta chains came from one sample sequenced in a study of beta chain features in type 1 diabetes. Investigators reverse transcribed all isolated RNA, so they sequenced expressed TCRB transcripts. Clones were sequenced by immunoSEQ multiplex PCR, and TCRdb holds only the in-frame ones, with some missing. This sample has about 130,000 clones; 7% to 10% occur once, and the top ten carry 0.68%. The sequencing input was central memory CD4+ T cells from blood. All receptors derive from a man younger than 30 in good health.

This clone was counted a few times. The chain couples TRBV4-1 to TRBJ1-4; D is perhaps TRBD1 (6 bases). Germline V CDR1 and CDR2: MGHRA, YSYEKL. V was cut by 4 bases and J by 5 bases, with 20 bases left in between. This CDR3 region has 17 residues. The CDR3 bases are TGCGCCAGCAGCCCAATGTCGGCGGGGGCAGGGAATGAAAAACTGTTTTTT. This sequence encodes CASSPMSAGAGNEKLFF.

The rearrangement uses TRBV7-2 and TRBJ2-1; tentatively, D is TRBD2 (5 bases). V lost 2 bases to trimming and J lost 7 bases, with 6 bases between them. The germline V gene encodes CDR1 SGHTA and CDR2 FQGNSA. CDR3 length: 12 residues. CDR3: CASSLSGNEQFF. As DNA, the CDR3 is TGTGCCAGCAGCTTATCGGGGAATGAGCAGTTCTTC. Filled out from reference TRBV7-2 and TRBJ2-1, the complete variable domain reads GAGVSQSPSNKVTEKGKDVELRCDPISGHTALYWYRQSLGQGLEFLIYFQGNSAPDKSGLPSDRFSAERTGGSVSTLTIQRTQQEDSAVYLCASSLSGNEQFFGPGTRLTVL.

This clone was counted between two and nine times. The DNA is left out, because the CDR3 cannot be placed on it with certainty; the CDR3 is given as TCRdb lists it. Additional DNA sequences in this sample encode the identical CDR3. The V and J genes are TRBV5-1 and TRBJ2-1; no DNA check was done on the table's D call, TRBD2. Germline-derived CDR1 and CDR2 are SGHRS and YFSETQ. The CDR3 comprises 15 residues, both ends counted. Here the CDR3 reads CASSFGPGGGNEQFF.

The gene calls are TRBV30 and TRBJ1-4, with 10 bases lining up with TRBD1. Germline V gene data show CDR1 as GTSNPN and CDR2 as SVGIG (reference sequence). Germline trimming cut 4 bases from V and 3 bases from J; bases unmatched to any gene: 5. This CDR3 has 15 amino acids. The CDR3 spells CAWIRQGAPNEKLFF. The CDR3 region has the DNA TGTGCCTGGATAAGACAGGGGGCCCCTAATGAAAAACTGTTTTTT.

The V gene is TRBV7-2, the J gene TRBJ2-1, with 10 bases lining up with TRBD2. V lost 8 bases to trimming and J lost 3 bases; unmatched junction nucleotides: 7. CDR1 is SGHTA and CDR2 is FQGNSA in the germline V gene. The CDR3 is made up of 15 amino acids. The CDR3 here is CASHLSGGGYNEQFF. CDR3 bases: TGTGCCAGCCACTTAAGCGGGGGGGGCTACAATGAGCAGTTCTTC. Full variable domain (rest looked up from reference TRBV7-2 and TRBJ2-1): GAGVSQSPSNKVTEKGKDVELRCDPISGHTALYWYRQSLGQGLEFLIYFQGNSAPDKSGLPSDRFSAERTGGSVSTLTIQRTQQEDSAVYLCASHLSGGGYNEQFFGPGTRLTVL.

This chain connects TRBV4-2 to TRBJ2-3, with a tentative D call TRBD1 (5 bases). The V gene's germline CDR1 is LGHNA and CDR2 YNFKEQ. The CDR3 length is 14 residues. Trimming took off 0 bases at V and 4 bases at J, with 8 bases between the two ends. The CDR3: CASSQDLGADTQYF. The CDR3 nucleotides read TGTGCCAGCAGCCAAGATTTAGGGGCAGATACGCAGTATTTT.

This clone has a handful of counts. The chain is built from TRBV7-9 and TRBJ1-6, with unresolved D. The CDR3 has 13 amino acids. Trimming cost V 5 bases and J 8 bases, with 10 bases left between them. Germline loops: CDR1 SEHNR, CDR2 FQNEAQ (reference sequence). The CDR3, as DNA: TGTGCCAGCAGCCTCAGGTCGGATTCACCCCTCCACTTT. Its protein is CASSLRSDSPLHF. The full variable domain, in which reference TRBV7-9 and TRBJ1-6 provide the parts outside the CDR3, is DTGVSQNPRHKITKRGQNVTFRCDPISEHNRLYWYRQTLGQGPEFLTYFQNEAQLEKSRLLSDRFSAERPKGSFSTLEIQRTEQGDSAMYLCASSLRSDSPLHFGNGTRLTVT.

The J gene is TRBJ2-5, the V gene TRBV19; no firm D call. Germline V gene lookup returns CDR1 LNHDA and CDR2 SQIVND (reference sequence). The V end was cut by 3 bases, the J end by 5 bases, with 10 bases between. The CDR3 runs 13 residues. This CDR3 is CASSIAVGETQYF. Written as DNA, the CDR3 is TGTGCCAGTAGTATTGCGGTCGGGGAGACCCAGTACTTC.

This clone has only a few counts. The chain is built from TRBV5-5 and TRBJ2-7; 12 bases match TRBD2. Germline CDR1 and CDR2: SGHKS and YYEKEE (reference sequence). The CDR3 covers 14 residues. The junction had 1 base not matched to a gene; V was cut back by 5 bases and J by 1 base. The CDR3 DNA reads as TGTGCCAGCAGACTAGCGGGGGGATCCTACGAGCAGTACTTC. Protein sequence: CASRLAGGSYEQYF.

The rearrangement joins TRBV19 to TRBJ2-5; 7 bases are a match to TRBD1. Germline CDR1 and CDR2: LNHDA and SQIVND (reference sequence). The CDR3 contains 12 residues. V lost 7 bases to trimming and J lost 5 bases; unmatched junction nucleotides: 4. The CDR3 loop reads CASNDRDETQYF. CDR3 coding DNA: TGTGCCAGTAATGACAGGGACGAGACCCAGTACTTC.

There are a few counts of this clone. The chain links TRBV25-1 to TRBJ1-4, with 7 nucleotides matching TRBD1. V trimming: 3 bases; J trimming: 5 bases; junction bases outside the gene matches: 12. This CDR3 has 17 residues. The germline gives CDR1 MGHDK, CDR2 SYGVNS. This CDR3 reads CASSDWDLGRGNEKLFF. DNA for the CDR3: TGTGCCAGCAGTGATTGGGATTTGGGCAGGGGGAATGAAAAACTGTTTTTT.

The rearrangement uses TRBV19 and TRBJ1-2; D unresolved. This CDR3 has 14 amino acids. Germline V gives CDR1 LNHDA, CDR2 SQIVND (reference sequence). Trimming removed 0 bases at V and 2 bases at J, with 7 bases between. The CDR3 region has the DNA TGTGCCAGTAGTATAGATCGCGGGAACTATGGCTACACCTTC. This codes for CASSIDRGNYGYTF.

This chain links TRBV4-2 with TRBJ1-2; tentative D call: TRBD1 (5 bases). Trimming removed 4 bases from V and 6 bases from J, with 18 bases in between. The germline CDR1 and CDR2 sequences are LGHNA and YNFKEQ. This CDR3 is built from 15 residues. This chain's CDR3 is CASSLGHDLLNGYTF. In DNA, the CDR3 is TGTGCCAGCAGCCTCGGACATGACCTTTTGAATGGCTACACCTTC.

This clone was detected many times. The gene calls are TRBV7-9 and TRBJ1-6, with D maybe TRBD1 (5 bases). The CDR3 extends over 15 amino acids. The V and J ends lost 5 bases and 6 bases respectively, with 14 bases between them. Germline CDR1 is SEHNR and CDR2 is FQNEAQ (reference sequence). In nucleotides, the CDR3 is TGTGCCAGCAGCGTACAGGAATCTGGTAATTCACCCCTCCACTTT. Translation gives CASSVQESGNSPLHF.

This clone was observed at least ten times. The chain is built from TRBV4-1 and TRBJ2-5, with 7 bases identical to TRBD1. The CDR3 is 13 residues long. Germline lookup yields CDR1 MGHRA and CDR2 YSYEKL. The ends lost 6 bases at V and 5 bases at J; junction bases unmatched: 6. The CDR3 DNA reads TGCGCCAGCAGTCGCTACAGGGGTGAGACCCAGTACTTC. This translates into CASSRYRGETQYF.

Many counts were recorded for this clone. Other DNA sequences in the same sample also yield this CDR3. This chain connects TRBV7-9 to TRBJ2-5; 9 bases match TRBD2. CDR1 SEHNR and CDR2 FQNEAQ come from the germline V gene (reference sequence). The CDR3 contains 14 residues. The J segment lost 2 bases and the V segment lost 3 bases, leaving 1 base of the junction unmatched. CDR3 residues: CASSLTSGQETQYF. In nucleotides, the CDR3 is TGTGCCAGCAGCTTGACTAGCGGACAAGAGACCCAGTACTTC.

The chain carries TRBV5-1 and TRBJ2-3; TRBD2 agrees at 7 bases. The CDR3 consists of 15 residues. The J segment lost 2 bases and the V segment lost 4 bases, leaving 7 bases of the junction unmatched. Germline V lookup: CDR1 SGHRS, CDR2 YFSETQ. The DNA for the CDR3 is TGCGCCAGCAGCCAAGCGGGGCCAAACACAGATACGCAGTATTTT. Translation: CASSQAGPNTDTQYF. Using reference TRBV5-1 and TRBJ2-3 for the parts outside the CDR3, the full variable domain is KAGVTQTPRYLIKTRGQQVTLSCSPISGHRSVSWYQQTPGQGLQFLFEYFSETQRNKGNFPGRFSGRQFSNSRSEMNVSTLELGDSALYLCASSQAGPNTDTQYFGPGTRLTVL.

Only a few counts were recorded for this clone. This chain links TRBV9 with TRBJ2-3, with D tentatively TRBD1 (6 bases). CDR1 is SGDLS, CDR2 YYNGEE, per germline. CDR3 size: 16 residues. V shed 3 bases and J shed 3 bases, with 17 bases lying between them. CDR3 protein: CASSAERGISTDTQYF. For the CDR3, the DNA is TGTGCCAGCAGCGCCGAGAGGGGGATATCGACAGATACGCAGTATTTT.

The gene calls are TRBV5-1 and TRBJ1-1; TRBD1 matches at 9 bases. CDR1 SGHRS and CDR2 YFSETQ come from the germline V gene. The CDR3 spans 14 residues. The ends lost 5 bases at V and 2 bases at J; junction bases unmatched: 4. The DNA of the CDR3 is TGCGCCAGCAGGCGGGGACAGGGAAACACTGAAGCTTTCTTT. This encodes CASRRGQGNTEAFF. Full variable domain (remainder filled in from reference TRBV5-1 and TRBJ1-1): KAGVTQTPRYLIKTRGQQVTLSCSPISGHRSVSWYQQTPGQGLQFLFEYFSETQRNKGNFPGRFSGRQFSNSRSEMNVSTLELGDSALYLCASRRGQGNTEAFFGQGTRLTVV.

The genes are TRBV7-9 and TRBJ2-1; possible D gene TRBD1, 5 bases. This CDR3 is built from 12 residues. The germline V gene has CDR1 SEHNR and CDR2 FQNEAQ (reference sequence). The V end lost 3 bases, the J end lost 12 bases, and 12 bases lay between the germline ends. The CDR3 region has the DNA TGTGCCAGCAGCTTTGATCAGGGATGGCAGTTCTTC. This sequence encodes CASSFDQGWQFF.

This clone came up a few times. The J gene is TRBJ1-1, the V gene TRBV5-8; TRBD1 aligns across 10 bases. After removal of 3 bases from V and 1 base from J, the junction contained 6 bases not matched to a gene. The CDR3 is 16 residues long. From germline, CDR1 is SGHTS and CDR2 YDEGEE. The CDR3 spells CASSSTGGWENTEAFF. The CDR3 nucleotides read TGTGCCAGCAGCTCGACAGGGGGCTGGGAGAACACTGAAGCTTTCTTT.

In nucleotides, the CDR3 is TGCGCCAGCAGCGGTCACAGGGGGCCCGAGCAGTACTTC. Its protein is CASSGHRGPEQYF. The chain has TRBV4-1 and TRBJ2-7; 9 bases line up with TRBD1. Per the germline V gene, CDR1 is MGHRA and CDR2 is YSYEKL. The trim removed 5 bases at V and 6 bases at J, leaving 5 bases unmatched. The CDR3 is 13 amino acids.

The chain links TRBV5-4 to TRBJ1-2; D is uncertain. Between the trimmed V and J ends, which lost 4 bases and 0 bases, there was a span of 13 bases. This CDR3 region has 15 residues. Per the germline V gene, CDR1 is SGHNT and CDR2 is YYREEE (reference sequence). The CDR3 DNA is TGTGCCAGCAGCCCGGGGTCGGGATCTAACTATGGCTACACCTTC. Residues: CASSPGSGSNYGYTF.

This clone occurred a few times. The chain links TRBV4-3 to TRBJ2-3, with 7 bases that match TRBD1. The CDR3 loop spans 17 amino acids. J was trimmed by 1 base and V by 0 bases; bases with no gene match: 7. Germline V gene sequence: CDR1 LGHNA, CDR2 YSLEER. The CDR3 DNA sequence: TGCGCCAGCAGCCAAGATAGGAACAGGGGACGCACAGATACGCAGTATTTT. Translating gives CASSQDRNRGRTDTQYF.

The rearrangement uses TRBV5-4 and TRBJ1-4; 7 nucleotides match TRBD1. This CDR3 is 14 amino acids long. V trimming: 4 bases; J trimming: 5 bases; junction bases outside the gene matches: 5. The germline V gene encodes CDR1 SGHNT and CDR2 YYREEE (reference sequence). The CDR3 DNA follows: TGTGCCAGCAGCCCCGGGACAGAAAATGAAAAACTGTTTTTT. Its protein product is CASSPGTENEKLFF. Filled out from reference TRBV5-4 and TRBJ1-4, the complete variable domain reads ETGVTQSPTHLIKTRGQQVTLRCSSQSGHNTVSWYQQALGQGPQFIFQYYREEENGRGNFPPRFSGLQFPNYSSELNVNALELDDSALYLCASSPGTENEKLFFGSGTQLSVL.

The CDR3 reads CAISAGQSNQPQHF. The CDR3 DNA sequence: TGTGCCATCAGTGCGGGACAGAGCAATCAGCCCCAGCATTTT. This chain links TRBV10-3 with TRBJ1-5, with 7 positions matching TRBD1. V gave up 4 bases and J gave up 1 base; unmatched junction bases: 1. From germline, CDR1 is ENHRY and CDR2 SYGVKD. The CDR3 totals 14 residues.

This clone has more than one count but fewer than ten. This chain joins TRBV5-6 and TRBJ2-1, with TRBD2 matching over 13 bases. This CDR3 has 16 residues. Germline CDR1 and CDR2: SGHDT and YYEEEE. V lost 4 bases and J lost 7; bases outside the gene matches: 8. The CDR3 reads CASSPVGTSGANEQFF. The CDR3 DNA is TGTGCCAGCAGCCCGGTGGGGACTAGCGGGGCTAATGAGCAGTTCTTC.